This T cell receptor (beta chain) was captured in a study of shared clonotypes between healthy human individuals. Findings and limits, study-wide: The study sampled only blood, and tissue repertoires likely differ.

Among the unsorted PBMC samples, replicate PCRs used approximately 270 ng DNA, 25,000 to 35,000 T cell genomes. Repertoires were generated with immunoSEQ multiplex PCR, while TCRdb's copy carries only in-frame clones and drops some. The table has 100,000 or so clones, approximately 51% seen once. Trimming shortened V by 3 bases and J by 7 bases, and 13 bases separated the two germline ends. CDR1 is MNHEY and CDR2 is SMNVEV in the germline V gene (reference sequence). CDR3 size: 14 residues. None of the donors, who were healthy HIV-negative adults, had recently had acute infections or vaccinations. Every donor, a Caucasian adult, lived in Nashville, Tennessee. As to this clone: Its target is not known.

The chain couples TRBV27 to TRBJ1-5; D is possibly TRBD1 (6 bases). This TCR was sampled from a woman between 40 and 50 years old in good health. Some clones in this sample may be carry-over from other donors' samples. Sequenced: PBMCs. In DNA, the CDR3 is TGTGCCAGCAGTTTTACAGGGCGGGGGCAGCCCCAGCATTTT. Translation gives CASSFTGRGQPQHF.